A selection of T cell receptor beta chains follows, all from one sample in a study of Ad26.COV2.S vaccination and SARS-CoV-2 variants. Data came from immunoSEQ multiplex PCR; TCRdb stores just in-frame clones and leaves some out. The sample has some 340,000 clones, 85% to 90% seen once. Sequenced here: peripheral blood, sampled in a trial of Ad26.COV2.S vaccine versus placebo. These receptor sequences come from a person aged 18-60 years who received the Ad26.COV2.S COVID-19 vaccine or a placebo. The CDR3 runs from the conserved cysteine through the conserved F or W. D genes are given only for firm matches. For some rows the clone size is stated as once, few or many, or as a class when expanded; others skip it.

.,TRBV7-2,15,TRBJ1-1,.,TGTGCCAGCAGCTTATTACGGGATCGGACAACTGAAGCTTTCTTT,CASSLLRDRTTEAFF
.,TRBV10-3,12,TRBJ1-5,once,TGTGCCATCAGTGAGTCAGGGAAGCCCCAGCATTTT,CAISESGKPQHF
TRBD2,TRBV3-1/TRBV3-2,16,TRBJ2-1,.,TGTGCCAGCAGCCAAGTCAAGGGACTAGCGAGGAATGAGCAGTTCTTC,CASSQVKGLARNEQFF
TRBD2,TRBV7-6,16,TRBJ2-2,.,TGTGCCAGCAGCTTTGTCGGTAGCGGGGGGACCGGGGAGCTGTTTTTT,CASSFVGSGGTGELFF
TRBD1,TRBV7-2,15,TRBJ2-2,.,TGTGCCAGCAGCTTAGGACAGGGCAGCACCGGGGAGCTGTTTTTT,CASSLGQGSTGELFF
.,TRBV6-5,12,TRBJ2-3,.,TGTGCCAGCAGCTCCCCGACAGATACGCAGTATTTT,CASSSPTDTQYF
.,TRBV4-3,16,TRBJ1-2,.,TGCGCCAGCAGCCAAGACAGGGTCACTCGCCTCTATGGCTACACCTTC,CASSQDRVTRLYGYTF
.,TRBV20-1,14,TRBJ2-1,.,TGCAGTGCTAGTCTCCTAGGTAACTACAATGAGCAGTTCTTC,CSASLLGNYNEQFF
TRBD1,TRBV19,15,TRBJ2-5,.,TGTGCCAGTAGTATAGATACGGACAGGGGGGAGACCCAGTACTTC,CASSIDTDRGETQYF
TRBD1,TRBV19,17,TRBJ1-6,.,TGTGCCAGTAGCCCCCCGGGACAGGATATCTATAATTCACCCCTCCACTTT,CASSPPGQDIYNSPLHF
.,TRBV2,14,TRBJ2-5,.,TGTGCCAGCGGGGTACAGGGAGGGTTGGGGACCCAGTACTTC,CASGVQGGLGTQYF
.,TRBV19,13,TRBJ1-3,once,TGTGCCAGTAGTGCCAGGGCTGGAAACACCATATATTTT,CASSARAGNTIYF
TRBD1,TRBV7-6,17,TRBJ2-5,once,TGTGCCAGCGGAAAGCGGACAGGGGGCGGTTCGGGGGAGACCCAGTACTTC,CASGKRTGGGSGETQYF
TRBD2,TRBV4-3,16,TRBJ2-1,.,TGCGCCAGCAGCCAAGGGGTAGCGGGGGGGTTTAATGAGCAGTTCTTC,CASSQGVAGGFNEQFF
TRBD1,TRBV9,14,TRBJ2-7,.,TGTGCCAGCAGCGTAGCGGCGACAGGGTTCGAGCAGTACTTC,CASSVAATGFEQYF
.,TRBV12-3/TRBV12-4,13,TRBJ1-2,.,TGTGCCAGCACCAAGTCAGGGGTCTATGGCTACACCTTC,CASTKSGVYGYTF
.,TRBV10-3,16,TRBJ1-2,.,TGTGCCATCAGTGACCAACAGGGTGATTACAACTATGGCTACACCTTC,CAISDQQGDYNYGYTF
TRBD1,TRBV2,14,TRBJ2-1,.,TGTGCCAGCAGTCGGACAGGGCTGTACAATGAGCAGTTCTTC,CASSRTGLYNEQFF
.,TRBV6-1,16,TRBJ2-5,.,TGTGCCAGCAGTGAGGGACTTACAGGGGCCAAGGAGACCCAGTACTTC,CASSEGLTGAKETQYF
.,TRBV21-1,16,TRBJ1-6,.,TGTGCCAGCAGCGGATATTCCGGGGCTTATAATTCACCCCTCCACTTT,CASSGYSGAYNSPLHF
.,TRBV18,12,TRBJ2-2,.,TGTGCCAGCTCGCAGACAGGTTCGGAGCTGTTTTTT,CASSQTGSELFF
TRBD1,TRBV10-3,16,TRBJ1-2,.,TGTGCCATCAGTGCTTCATACGGACAGGGGACTTATGGCTACACCTTC,CAISASYGQGTYGYTF
.,TRBV25-1,12,TRBJ2-2,few,TGTGCCAGCAGTCCAGGGGAGGGGGAGCTGTTTTTT,CASSPGEGELFF
TRBD1,TRBV2,13,TRBJ2-1,.,TGTGCCAGCAAGGACAGGACGTGGAATGAGCAGTTCTTC,CASKDRTWNEQFF
TRBD2,TRBV9,15,TRBJ2-3,.,TGTGCCAGCAGCGTTACTAGCGGACCCACAGATACGCAGTATTTT,CASSVTSGPTDTQYF
.,TRBV5-1,14,TRBJ1-2,.,TGCGCCAGCAGCTTGAACCCACGGATAGTCGGCTACACCTTC,CASSLNPRIVGYTF
.,TRBV2,14,TRBJ2-1,few,TGTGCCAGCAGTGTTACAAGCTCCTACAATGAGCAGTTCTTC,CASSVTSSYNEQFF
.,TRBV7-2,19,TRBJ1-1,.,TGTGCCAGCAGCTTAGCGTCGAGGGCTACCCCCCACATGAACACTGAAGCTTTCTTT,CASSLASRATPHMNTEAFF
TRBD1,TRBV7-9,15,TRBJ2-7,.,TGTGCCAGCAGCTTTGACAGGGGTGACGCCTACGAGCAGTACTTC,CASSFDRGDAYEQYF
.,TRBV5-1,15,TRBJ1-5,.,TGCGCCAGCAGCTTGAGCGGGCACCAGAATCAGCCCCAGCATTTT,CASSLSGHQNQPQHF
.,TRBV10-3,15,TRBJ2-7,.,TGTGCCATCAGTGACTTCAGGACTGGGCCCTACGAGCAGTACTTC,CAISDFRTGPYEQYF
.,TRBV4-2,15,TRBJ1-3,many,TGTGCCAGCAGCCAAGCGGGGCAACCTGGAAACACCATATATTTT,CASSQAGQPGNTIYF
TRBD1,TRBV9,15,TRBJ2-3,.,TGTGCCAGCAGCGTCCGACAGGGGTTGCCAGATACGCAGTATTTT,CASSVRQGLPDTQYF
TRBD2,TRBV30,19,TRBJ2-3,.,TGTGCCTGGAGCCTCTGGACTAGCAATATTCTGGCAGGCTCAGATACGCAGTATTTT,CAWSLWTSNILAGSDTQYF
TRBD2,TRBV9,16,TRBJ2-5,.,TGTGCCAGCAGCGTAGGGGCTAGCGGGGGGACGGAGACCCAGTACTTC,CASSVGASGGTETQYF
TRBD1,TRBV19,15,TRBJ1-4,once,TGTGCCAGTAGTATACCAGGACAGGGGAATGAAAAACTGTTTTTT,CASSIPGQGNEKLFF
.,TRBV5-1,13,TRBJ2-1,.,TGCGCCAGCAGCTTGGCCCCATCGGGTGAGCAGTTCTTC,CASSLAPSGEQFF
TRBD1,TRBV6-5,13,TRBJ2-7,once,TGTGCCAGCAGTAGACAGGGTAGACACGAGCAGTACTTC,CASSRQGRHEQYF
TRBD1,TRBV10-3,19,TRBJ2-7,.,TGTGCCACCCTGAGTCGAAATTCCCTCGCGACAGGGGAATCCTACGAGCAGTACTTC,CATLSRNSLATGESYEQYF
.,TRBV7-2,11,TRBJ2-5,.,TGTGCCAGCAGCTCCCATCAGACCCAGTACTTC,CASSSHQTQYF
.,TRBV7-2,14,TRBJ1-1,.,TGTGCCCTCGGAAAGGTTGGAGGAGACACTGAAGCTTTCTTT,CALGKVGGDTEAFF
.,TRBV30,14,TRBJ2-3,.,TGTGCCTGGAGTCCGGGTACTGTGTATGATACGCAGTATTTT,CAWSPGTVYDTQYF
.,TRBV2,15,TRBJ1-5,.,TGTGCCAGCAGTGATAGCGGACATAGCAATCAGCCCCAGCATTTT,CASSDSGHSNQPQHF
.,TRBV5-1,13,TRBJ1-6,.,TGCGCCAGCAGCCCAGGACAGAATTCACCCCTCCACTTT,CASSPGQNSPLHF
.,TRBV6-5,12,TRBJ2-5,.,TGTGCCAGCACCGAGGATTTCGAGACCCAGTACTTC,CASTEDFETQYF
.,TRBV2,15,TRBJ1-1,few,TGTGCCAGCAGGAAAGGGCAGGGGATGAACACTGAAGCTTTCTTT,CASRKGQGMNTEAFF
.,TRBV5-1,15,TRBJ2-1,.,TGCGCCAGCAGCTTCCGGCAGGGGATGGGAAATGAGCAGTTCTTC,CASSFRQGMGNEQFF
.,TRBV19,15,TRBJ2-5,.,TGTGCCAGTAAATTGGCAGGGGCTAACCAAGAGACCCAGTACTTC,CASKLAGANQETQYF
.,TRBV3-1/TRBV3-2,14,TRBJ2-3,.,TGTGCCAGCAGCCTCTGGACTAGCACAGATACGCAGTATTTT,CASSLWTSTDTQYF
.,TRBV14,15,TRBJ1-2,.,TGTGCCAGCAGCAAGTTTTCGGGATCTAACTATGGCTACACCTTC,CASSKFSGSNYGYTF
.,TRBV4-3,13,TRBJ1-3,.,TGCGCCAGCAGCCAAGATTTGCGAAACACCATATATTTT,CASSQDLRNTIYF